This TCR beta chain came from a study of cytomegalovirus exposure and HLA in healthy donors. This CDR3 is built from 22 residues. V lost 6 bases and J lost 0; bases outside the gene matches: 18. CDR1 and CDR2 (germline): MNHEY, SMNVEV (reference sequence). Findings and limits, study-wide: Some TCR beta chains (around 160 of them) were listed as cytomegalovirus-associated.

Regarding this clone: Its antigen is still unknown.

Primers included in the PCR were 60 Vbeta and 13 Jbeta primers. Assay: immunoSEQ multiplex PCR; the TCRdb copy retains only in-frame clones and omits some. Among about 190,000 clones listed, over 75% were seen once. The chain is built from TRBV27 and TRBJ2-1; 15 nucleotides agree with TRBD2. This clonotype was obtained from a man aged 18 to 29 in good health and CMV-seronegative. Material: PBMCs. CDR3 loop: CASSGFGPPGLAGGNSYNEQFF. The CDR3 bases are TGTGCCAGCAGCGGTTTCGGCCCTCCGGGACTAGCGGGAGGTAACTCCTACAATGAGCAGTTCTTC.